This T cell receptor beta chain was profiled in a study of T cell repertoires in aging, cancer and after chemotherapy (dated by TCRdb to between 2018 and 2020). In terms of the full investigation: Donors were distributed across six age groups ranging from 30 or younger to 70 or older, with at least three individuals included per group. In the solid tumor group, the paired samples taken before and after chemotherapy came from brain tumor (glioblastoma) patients given temozolomide-based therapy. In total, the full dataset held 10 million or so TCR reads. The study profiled peripheral blood TCR beta repertoires from healthy donors and cancer patients to examine immunoaging and T cell reconstitution after chemotherapy. Alongside 95 to 100 healthy donors serving as a reference group, the cohort included approximately 220 cancer patients, of whom about 93 had hematological cancers and 124 had solid cancers. Study-level results and caveats: According to the authors, the repertoire data do not allow conclusions to be drawn about immunological memory after chemotherapy. In healthy donors, the decline in TCR diversity with age was mainly explained by loss of richness, whereas in cancer patients loss of evenness was also found to contribute. An increase in median generation probability over the chemotherapy interval was observed in both cancer cohorts, suggesting that the repertoire was reconstituted through rebound thymic output. Compared with age-matched healthy donors, untreated patients with either hematological or solid cancers had significantly lower TCR diversity in the blood along with higher clonality.

As for this clonotype: The antigen this receptor binds is unknown. No qualities accompany the bases; no much larger clone lies one base away.

Genomic DNA extracted from peripheral blood, rather than sorted cells or RNA, was used as the source for amplification of TCR beta rearrangements. Rearranged TRB sequences spanning V, D and J segments were amplified in a multiplex touch-down PCR with a mixed TRB-A/B primer pool. Illumina adapters and sample indices were attached to the amplicons in two consecutive PCR reactions using Phusion HS II polymerase. After gel purification with the NucleoSpin Gel and PCR Clean-up kit, the amplicons were checked using Qubit and an Agilent 2100 Bioanalyzer. Libraries were sequenced on an Illumina MiSeq using 600-cycle, single-indexed, paired-end runs. As for the original processing: TRB sequences were processed with MiXCR versions 2.12 and 3.0.5. A clone was defined as each unique CDR3 nucleotide sequence, and only productive sequences supported by at least two reads were kept. Repertoire metrics included Shannon diversity, evenness, clonality (one minus evenness), and alpha-parameterized diversity profiles from alpha 0 to 5. The IGoR algorithm was used to compute generation probabilities of clones in paired pre- and post-chemotherapy samples. TCRdb handled the public reads itself, with Q25 trimming in fastp and clone calling in MiXCR, and kept productive beta chains. For every CDR3 protein sequence, its rows merge into one entry that carries the most common genes and DNA. The V and J calls, along with clone size, are taken from TCRdb and not from the paper's own processing. This sample holds around 4,000 distinct CDR3 sequences; 30% to 40% were observed only once. The leading ten clones occupy around 60% of the sample.

Measured from the cysteine to the phenylalanine, the CDR3 is 14 residues long. Only the CDR3 portion is preserved as DNA: 42 bases, with reading frame beginning at the first base. The trim is 5 bases for V and 6 bases for J, with a gap of 19 bases between the germline ends. Based on the germline V gene (reference sequence), the CDR1 and CDR2 sequences are DFQATT and SNEGSKA. This chain joins TRBV20-1 to TRBJ1-1; D gene: possibly TRBD1, on 5 matching bases. Sample: blood. This sequence originates from a human donor with a solid tumor. The base sequence is TGCAGTGCTCCGGACATTGGCCCCGGGGCTGAAGCTTTCTTT. This yields the protein CSAPDIGPGAEAFF.